This T cell receptor (beta chain) was obtained from a study of T cells in Graves' hyperthyroidism and ophthalmopathy. Any patient presenting with uncontrolled infection, other autoimmune disease, pregnancy or lactation was left out. This clonotype has a handful of counts. Its antigen remains unidentified. V shed 0 bases and J 8 bases; nucleotides not matched to a gene: 8. The CDR3 contains 15 residues. Germline CDR1 LGHNA, CDR2 YNFKEQ. Study-wide findings and caveats: In the analysis, a 13 V-J model separated ophthalmopathy from stable hyperthyroidism.

The CDR3 regions of TCR beta were amplified from RNA transcripts. TCR CDR3 regions were first amplified by RT-PCR with HTBI primers. TCRdb itself ran the multiplex PCR reads through MiXCR, one entry per CDR3 protein. The sample has about 510,000 distinct CDR3 sequences; less than 15% are singletons. The TCR was taken from a woman between 40 and 55 years old with Graves' hyperthyroidism. The sample taken for sequencing was blood. J is TRBJ1-2 and V is TRBV4-2; 8 nucleotides align to TRBD1. CDR3 loop: CASSQEGQDFMGYTF. In DNA form, the CDR3 reads TGTGCCAGCAGCCAAGAGGGACAGGATTTTATGGGCTACACCTTC.